This T cell receptor (beta chain) emerged from a study of CD8 T cells in ankylosing spondylitis. General study results and limits: Characteristic of ankylosing spondylitis blood, it appeared, was a TCR beta motif comprising about eight highly homologous variants.

This clonotype was counted many times. The antigen is unknown. TCRdb re-derived calls from the 5' RACE reads in MiXCR, one entry per CDR3 protein. The repertoire holds 450,000 to 550,000 distinct CDR3 sequences, with over 4% as singletons. Germline CDR1 and CDR2: SGHTA and FQGNSA. The CDR3 totals 14 residues. The V gene end was trimmed by 5 bases and the J gene end by 3 bases; junction bases not matched to a gene: 5. Sequenced: blood, either unsorted or a sorted T cell fraction (not recorded which). The TCR comes from a male donor with ankylosing spondylitis. The chain uses TRBV7-2 and TRBJ1-2, with 8 bases aligning to TRBD1. CDR3 nucleotides: TGTGCCAGCAGCCCTCAGGGGGCCGACTATGGCTACACCTTC. Its protein product is CASSPQGADYGYTF.